A single sample is the source of the 21 T cell receptor beta chains below, sequenced in a study of technical replicates of blood from a few donors. The method was immunoSEQ multiplex PCR; TCRdb's version includes in-frame clones alone and lacks a portion of them. The table has around 90,000 clones, around 94% seen once. The sequenced material came from T cells isolated from PBMCs. The receptors stem from a human donor in good health.

The CDR3 DNA reads TGTGCCATCAGGACTCCCGGGGGACACGAGCAGTACTTC. This codes for CAIRTPGGHEQYF. The chain has TRBV10-3 and TRBJ2-7, with D possibly matching TRBD2 (6 bases). The CDR3 is 13 residues long. CDR1 ENHRY and CDR2 SYGVKD come from the germline V gene. V was shortened by 6 bases and J by 5 bases, with 14 bases between the two germline ends.

The V call is TRBV5-1, the J call TRBJ2-7; D remains unclear. V was trimmed by 3 bases and J by 0 bases, leaving 7 bases between them. Germline assignment: CDR1 SGHRS and CDR2 YFSETQ. The CDR3 totals 13 residues. In DNA, the CDR3 is TGCGCCAGCAGCTCTCTGAGCTCCTACGAGCAGTACTTC. It is translated as CASSSLSSYEQYF.

The gene calls are TRBV2 and TRBJ2-5, with TRBD2 matching over 7 bases. The CDR3 is 14 residues long. Germline loops: CDR1 SNHLY, CDR2 FYNNEI. J gave up 7 bases and V 6 bases, and 11 bases lay outside the gene matches. CDR3: CASSPAGDGGTQYF. The CDR3 nucleotides are TGTGCCAGCAGCCCCGCGGGGGATGGAGGGACCCAGTACTTC.

V usage is TRBV28 and J usage is TRBJ2-6, with D hard to call. Germline CDR1 is MDHEN and CDR2 is SYDVKM. Trimming shortened V by 3 bases and J by 2 bases, and 14 bases separated the two germline ends. This CDR3 contains 17 residues. The CDR3 coding sequence is TGTGCCAGCAGTTTTTATAACGGAGAAGCTGGGGCCAACGTCCTGACTTTC. Residues: CASSFYNGEAGANVLTF.

The V and J genes are TRBV10-3 and TRBJ2-1; 9 positions match TRBD2. V lost 2 bases, J lost 8 bases, and 1 base stayed unmatched. Looked up from germline, CDR1 is ENHRY and CDR2 is SYGVKD. The CDR3 length is 13 residues. CDR3 DNA: TGTGCCATCAGTGAGATAGCGGGAGATGAGCAGTTCTTC. Residues: CAISEIAGDEQFF.

The V and J genes are TRBV28 and TRBJ2-7, with a tentative D call TRBD1 (6 bases). There are 15 residues in the CDR3. Trimming shortened V by 4 bases and J by 4 bases, and 17 bases separated the two germline ends. The V gene's germline CDR1 is MDHEN and CDR2 SYDVKM. CDR3 DNA sequence: TGTGCCAGCAGTTCCACCGGGACAAGAATTTACGAGCAGTACTTC. It yields the protein CASSSTGTRIYEQYF.

The rearrangement uses TRBV5-8 and TRBJ1-1; possibly TRBD1 for D (5 bases). Germline V gene sequence: CDR1 SGHTS, CDR2 YDEGEE. Between the trimmed V and J ends, which lost 6 bases and 6 bases, there was a span of 18 bases. This CDR3 has 14 amino acids. This chain's CDR3 is CASIRSPGGAEAFF. DNA of the CDR3: TGTGCCAGCATCAGAAGCCCCGGAGGGGCTGAAGCTTTCTTT.

The gene calls are TRBV11-2 and TRBJ2-7; 8 bases line up with TRBD1. Germline CDR1 reads SGHAT; CDR2 reads FQNNGV. The J segment lost 0 bases and the V segment lost 2 bases, leaving 3 bases of the junction unmatched. The CDR3 has 15 residues. CDR3: CASSLRGQGSYEQYF. As DNA, the CDR3 is TGTGCCAGCAGCTTAAGAGGACAGGGCTCCTACGAGCAGTACTTC.

V is TRBV6-5 and J is TRBJ2-3, with D possibly matching TRBD2 (5 bases). Trimming shortened V by 0 bases and J by 4 bases, and 14 bases separated the two germline ends. The CDR3 consists of 16 residues. Germline-derived CDR1 and CDR2 are MNHEY and SVGAGI. The CDR3 DNA sequence: TGTGCCAGCAGTTACTCAACGTTTACGGGGTCAGATACGCAGTATTTT. Protein: CASSYSTFTGSDTQYF.

CDR3 sequence (DNA): TGTGCCAGCTCGTACTCAGGGGACGAGCAGTACTTC. Its protein product is CASSYSGDEQYF. The rearrangement links TRBV27 to TRBJ2-7; D is possibly TRBD1 (6 bases). V lost 8 bases, J lost 5 bases, and 13 bases lay in between. This CDR3 has 12 residues. The germline V gene has CDR1 MNHEY and CDR2 SMNVEV (reference sequence).

The chain is built from TRBV10-3 and TRBJ1-1, with 7 nucleotides matching TRBD1. The germline V gene has CDR1 ENHRY and CDR2 SYGVKD. This CDR3 has 13 amino acids. The ends lost 11 bases at V and 7 bases at J; junction bases unmatched: 13. Written as DNA, the CDR3 is TGTGCCGTAACGGACAGGTCGGAGGGTGAAGCTTTCTTT. Its protein product is CAVTDRSEGEAFF.

The genes are TRBV7-3 and TRBJ2-7; 8 bases agree with TRBD2. The CDR3 has 17 residues. The V gene's germline CDR1 is SGHTA and CDR2 FQGTGA. After removal of 5 bases from V and 2 bases from J, the junction contained 14 bases not matched to a gene. This CDR3 is CASSLSGGGSFPYEQYF. CDR3 in DNA: TGTGCCAGCAGCCTGTCCGGGGGGGGATCGTTCCCCTACGAGCAGTACTTC.

Here the CDR3 reads CATSLFEGVRGYTF. The CDR3 bases are TGTGCCACCAGCTTGTTTGAGGGAGTGAGGGGCTACACCTTC. The V gene is TRBV15, the J gene TRBJ1-2; D is undetermined. The CDR3 is made up of 14 amino acids. In germline, CDR1 is LNHNV, CDR2 YYDKDF (reference sequence). V was pared by 5 bases and J by 8 bases, with 18 bases between.

The chain couples TRBV9 to TRBJ2-2; 7 nucleotides match TRBD2. The J segment lost 5 bases and the V segment lost 1 base, leaving 14 bases of the junction unmatched. The germline V gene encodes CDR1 SGDLS and CDR2 YYNGEE. The CDR3 has 18 amino acids. The CDR3 DNA reads as TGTGCCAGCAGCGTATACTTGGTGGGAGGGCCCATGACCGGGGAGCTGTTTTTT. It yields the protein CASSVYLVGGPMTGELFF.

In this sample, this clone turned up a few times. The chain recombines TRBV19 with TRBJ1-1, with a possible D match to TRBD1 (5 bases). The CDR3 extends over 12 amino acids. The V gene lost 6 bases and the J gene lost 5 bases, with 10 bases spanning the gap. Germline CDR1 is LNHDA and CDR2 is SQIVND (reference sequence). CDR3 sequence (DNA): TGTGCCAGTAGCCATACAGGAACTGAAGCTTTCTTT. Protein: CASSHTGTEAFF.

The rearrangement links TRBV19 to TRBJ1-2; a weak D match, TRBD1 (5 bases). From germline, CDR1 is LNHDA and CDR2 SQIVND (reference sequence). This CDR3 region has 12 residues. Trimming pared 6 bases from V and 3 bases from J, leaving 8 bases between. The CDR3 sequence: CASRGVDYGYTF. CDR3 coding DNA: TGTGCCAGTAGAGGGGTAGACTATGGCTACACCTTC.

CDR3 residues: CASRWGLAGEGNEQFF. CDR3 in DNA: TGTGCCAGCAGGTGGGGACTAGCGGGAGAGGGGAATGAGCAGTTCTTC. The chain joins TRBV25-1 to TRBJ2-1; TRBD2 agrees at 14 bases. Germline CDR1 is MGHDK and CDR2 is SYGVNS. The trim removed 6 bases at V and 7 bases at J, leaving 8 bases unmatched. This CDR3 spans 16 amino acids.

The chain has TRBV4-1 and TRBJ1-2; 7 positions agree with TRBD1. Germline values: CDR1 MGHRA, CDR2 YSYEKL. The length of the CDR3 is 13 residues. V lost 6 bases and J lost 5; bases outside the gene matches: 6. CDR3 sequence reads: CASSQDRIYGYTF. Written as DNA, the CDR3 is TGCGCCAGCAGTCAGGACAGGATTTATGGCTACACCTTC.

CDR3 protein: CASSLWAGGPPRGMNTEAFF. The CDR3 nucleotides read TGTGCCAGCAGTTTATGGGCAGGGGGTCCTCCCAGGGGCATGAACACTGAAGCTTTCTTT. The rearrangement joins TRBV27 to TRBJ1-1; 7 positions agree with TRBD1. The V gene end was trimmed by 1 base and the J gene end by 0 bases; junction bases not matched to a gene: 17. The CDR3 extends over 20 amino acids. Germline V CDR1 and CDR2: MNHEY, SMNVEV (reference sequence).

In DNA form, the CDR3 reads TGTGCCAGCTCACCTTTGGACAGCATACTTAACTATGGCTACACCTTC. Amino acid sequence: CASSPLDSILNYGYTF. This chain uses TRBV18 with TRBJ1-2; D might be TRBD1 (6 bases). The CDR3 contains 16 residues. Germline loops: CDR1 KGHSH, CDR2 LQKENI. Trimming removed 3 bases from V and 1 base from J, with 15 bases in between.

Only one count was recorded for this clone. The V and J genes are TRBV4-1 and TRBJ2-1, with 10 nucleotides matching TRBD2. This CDR3 region has 17 residues. Germline assignment: CDR1 MGHRA and CDR2 YSYEKL. V gave up 3 bases and J gave up 0 bases; unmatched junction bases: 5. The CDR3 protein is CASSQGLAYNSYNEQFF. The CDR3 region has the DNA TGCGCCAGCAGCCAGGGACTAGCGTATAACTCCTACAATGAGCAGTTCTTC.